This T cell receptor beta chain was found in a study of CD8+CD57+ T cells in acquired aplastic anemia. Notes on the study in general: There were over 25 CD8+ CDR3 sequences that occurred in both patients and controls.

With respect to this clonotype: Its antigen is undetermined.

Patients chosen for sequencing had CD8+CD57+ cells that had expanded, as shown by flow cytometry. Each patient had severe acquired aplastic anemia. Genomic DNA, serving as template, underwent TCR beta VDJ and CDR3 profiling. A single record per CDR3 protein comes from TCRdb applying MiXCR to the reads. The sample records 190,000 or so distinct CDR3 sequences, roughly half being singletons. This CDR3 has 15 residues. Germline values: CDR1 SEHNR, CDR2 FQNEAQ (reference sequence). The V gene end was trimmed by 1 base and the J gene end by 4 bases; junction bases not matched to a gene: 7. Sequenced material: sorted CD4+, CD8+, or CD8+CD57+ T cells (not recorded which) from PBMCs. The V gene is TRBV7-9, the J gene TRBJ2-7; 7 bases align to TRBD2. The TCR originated in a human donor with aplastic anemia. The CDR3 is CASSLGAAGPYEQYF. Written as DNA, the CDR3 is TGTGCCAGCAGCTTAGGTGCAGCGGGACCATACGAGCAGTACTTC.